One TCR beta chain is described in this entry. Its antigen specificity is not known. Base quality data are lacking; no much larger clone is found one base away. The data are from a study of T cell responses to AZD1222 COVID-19 vaccine (dated by TCRdb to the early 2020s). Looking at the study overall: AZD1222 recipients whose second dose came at about 4 weeks and those whose second dose came at about 12 weeks were combined into one group, since spike-specific TCR depth and breadth did not differ between the two schedules. TCR sequencing was performed for roughly 250 trial participants, of whom around 200 were given two doses of AZD1222 and around 25 were given two doses of MenACWY control vaccine. Trial participants were enrolled into age subgroups of 18-55, 56-69 and 70-plus years, which contained 148, 28 and 57 TCR-sequenced participants, respectively. Broad study findings and their caveats: No day 14 peak-response samples were available, so repertoires were characterized only after the peak T cell response. Epitopes outside the regions mutated in the B.1.351 and B.1.1.7 variants were reportedly recognized by nearly half of the unique spike-specific TCRs. Participants were mostly white British and included more females than males, and it was suggested by the authors that clonal diversity may have been underestimated. Conclusions about previously exposed vaccinees were limited because only 6 or 7 AZD1222 recipients were SARS-CoV-2 seropositive at baseline. The 56-69-year group was small, and its depth increase did not reach significance, likely because of low power. A significant rise in spike-specific TCR breadth and depth was observed after two AZD1222 doses relative to day 0 and relative to MenACWY recipients. The vaccine-associated CD4 TCRs covered the entire spike protein, and the dominant responses fell in regions 160-218 and 743-854.

The CDR3 regions of human TCRbeta chains were subjected to immunosequencing. The source study handled its data this way. TCRs in the repertoires were compared against a reference library of SARS-CoV-2-specific TCRs that had been generated with the MIRA antigen-specificity platform. Breadth meant the fraction of unique TCRs that were SARS-CoV-2-associated, whereas depth meant the fraction of total T cells that were SARS-CoV-2-associated. Each spike-specific TCR was assigned to its reactive spike region and to a CD4 or CD8 class using the MIRA data. Log10-transformed breadth and depth values were compared by one-way ANOVA with Sidak's multiple comparisons tests. Imported from immuneACCESS, the table was reduced by TCRdb to in-frame sequences with V and J called. These copies leave out some clones; in studies compared against another copy, an unresolved V gene accounts for under half, and the cause of the remainder is not known. V and J calls plus clone size are reproduced from that table; the DNA served to infer D and trimming. This sample is represented by approximately 140,000 clones; 80% to 95% of them were singletons. Roughly 2.8% of the sample is in the top ten clones.

The sample's time point label is to be understood as: baseline before first vaccination. Vaccinee samples came from UK trials COV001 and COV002, including a single-blind randomized controlled phase 2/3 trial of AZD1222 (ChAdOx1 nCoV-19) in healthy adults. For TCRbeta chain sequencing, PBMC samples from trial participants were taken at day 0 and at day 28 after the second dose. The germline V gene encodes CDR1 SEHNR and CDR2 FQNEAQ (reference sequence). From its cysteine to its phenylalanine, the CDR3 spans 14 amino acids. Solely the CDR3 DNA is kept, with 42 bases framed from the first base. V loses 5 bases, J loses 0 bases, and the germline ends lie 10 bases apart.

Sequencing was performed on peripheral blood, taken on day 0 of AZD1222 vaccination. The V gene is TRBV7-9 and the J gene is TRBJ1-1, with the D gene uncertain. This receptor was identified in an adult in good health. DNA sequence: TGTGCCAGCAGCCTCGCGGGAGTGAACACTGAAGCTTTCTTT. Translation gives CASSLAGVNTEAFF. The variable domain in full, with residues beyond the CDR3 obtained from the reference TRBV7-9 and TRBJ1-1 genes, is DTGVSQNPRHKITKRGQNVTFRCDPISEHNRLYWYRQTLGQGPEFLTYFQNEAQLEKSRLLSDRFSAERPKGSFSTLEIQRTEQGDSAMYLCASSLAGVNTEAFFGQGTRLTVV.